This T cell receptor (beta chain) is drawn from a study of Graves' ophthalmopathy and Graves' hyperthyroidism (dated 2018 in TCRdb). Looking at the study overall: Hyperthyroidism was defined as stable when no progression to ophthalmopathy occurred within 18 months of follow-up. In several hyperthyroidism patients, the T-cell repertoires found in thyroid tissue were compared with those found in blood. In total, approximately 130 blood samples were TCR-sequenced: 40 to 45 ophthalmopathy, 75 hyperthyroidism and roughly 17 hyperthyroidism-to-ophthalmopathy patients. A discovery set of 100 or so patients (about 45 ophthalmopathy, about 55 stable hyperthyroidism) was enrolled to explore V-J signatures distinguishing ophthalmopathy from hyperthyroidism. Following sampling, methimazole starting at 30 mg daily was administered to hyperthyroidism patients, and high-dose intravenous methylprednisolone was administered to ophthalmopathy patients. The study used signatures of the TCR beta repertoire to tell Graves' ophthalmopathy apart from Graves' hyperthyroidism and to predict which patients would progress to ophthalmopathy. An independent validation cohort was composed of 18 to 20 hyperthyroidism patients and some 16 patients who later progressed from hyperthyroidism to ophthalmopathy.

For repertoire sequencing, TCR beta CDR3 regions were amplified from RNA transcripts. The first round of RT-PCR was done with HTBI primers and the Qiagen OneStep RT-PCR kit, and was followed by a second round of multiplex PCR, then size selection and purification. Libraries were sequenced paired-end with 100 bp reads on an Illumina HiSeq2000. As for how the authors treated the data: SOAPnuke was used to process the reads, removing any read that contained adapters or uncalled bases, had a mean Phred below 15, or lacked an exact match to the constant primer or identifier. COPE v1.2.5 was used to merge high-quality paired reads. Each unique nucleotide sequence was defined as a clonotype, and clonotypes were aligned to IMGT TRB V, D and J references with MiTCR v1.1. The analysis was limited to V-J combinations with a frequency above 0.0001, which together covered 99.2% of the repertoires. For each V-J combination, a TCR clonal expansion and chaos score was defined as the ratio of F50 clonal expansion to chaos observed in the TCRdist matrix. Features were reduced by Welch's t-statistics and random forest to approximately 13 V-J combinations, which fed a naive Bayes classifier. The similarity between thyroid and blood repertoires was quantified using the Morisita-Horn index. Using fastp trimming at Q25 and MiXCR clonotype assembly, TCRdb reanalyzed the public sequencing data and kept in-frame beta chains. Every distinct CDR3 protein forms one entry, paired with its most common genes and DNA. The V and J calls were not made by the authors but by TCRdb's processing. Across this sample there are around 1.1 million distinct CDR3 sequences, with roughly 35% seen only once. Around 10% of the sample rests with the top ten.

Here is what the overall study found, with its caveats: Among expanded thyroid clonotypes with frequency above 0.001, most also showed up in blood, which suggests that blood repertoires may reflect the thyroid immune response. In validation, the model predicted ophthalmopathy progression with about 70% sensitivity and 72.22% specificity; fewer than 15 predicted patients were CT-confirmed with GO in a median of about 6.2 months. Sample size was not statistically predetermined, and group allocation was not concealed from the investigators. In cross-validation, the 13-signature model distinguished ophthalmopathy from stable hyperthyroidism with around 90% sensitivity and around 81% specificity, while in the test set the corresponding values were about 79% and 69%.

Hyperthyroidism patients were newly diagnosed, with disease duration under 2 months, and aged 18 to 65 years. Patients were excluded if they had other autoimmune diseases, uncontrolled infections, pregnancy or lactation. Diagnosis was based on clinical symptoms, serum thyroxine, TRAb, thyroid ultrasound and orbital computed tomography. Total RNA was extracted with Trizol reagent and quality-checked on an Agilent 2100 Bioanalyzer. In this sample, this clonotype turned up many times. The clone's antigen remains unknown. Within one base of it there is no much larger clone, and no base qualities were kept. This clonotype was obtained from an adult man with Graves' hyperthyroidism. What was sequenced was peripheral blood or thyroid tissue (not recorded which).

The CDR3 is CASSFGQRTAEAFF. The DNA sequence is given as TGTGCCAGCAGCTTTGGACAGCGAACGGCTGAAGCTTTCTTT. This sequence uses TRBV7-9 and TRBJ1-1, and perhaps TRBD1 as D gene, on 6 matching bases. From the germline V gene (reference sequence), CDR1 is SEHNR and CDR2 is FQNEAQ. CDR3 length: 14 amino acids, cysteine to phenylalanine. CDR3 DNA is the only sequence kept; it has 42 bases, read in frame from the first base. V gives up 3 bases and J gives up 6 bases, and the segment between their germline ends measures 14 bases.